This record concerns one T cell receptor beta chain sequence. No cognate antigen has been identified for it. The input lacks base qualities; no much larger clone sits a single base away. The record originates from a study of shared clonotypes between healthy human individuals (dated by TCRdb to about 2020). Describing the broader study: A couple of women and a few men aged 18 to 49 years were included in the cohort. Per donor, three plates each were used for CD4 naive and CD4 memory, two for CD8 naive, and one for CD8 memory. To estimate repertoire size and how much clonotypes are shared between individuals, the study performed deep sequencing of blood TCR repertoires from about five healthy adults. To increase sequencing depth and limit assay-specific biases, different laboratories used diverse techniques to prepare libraries and sequence TCR repertoires. Each donor's leukapheresis produced roughly between roughly 0.94 and 9.5 billion PBMCs.

Using the deep immunoSEQ assay, TCR CDR3 regions were amplified from genomic DNA by multiplex PCR. Genomic DNA extracted from each cell subset was distributed evenly over all wells of several immunoSEQ 96-well plates, and each plate served as one replicate. For sorted subsets, each replicate PCR was loaded with roughly 200 ng genomic DNA, equivalent to approximately 33,000 T cell genomes. The purified libraries were quantified using a Qubit 3.0 fluorometer, sized with a Bioanalyzer 2100, and then quantified again using the KAPA Library Quantification kit. Every immunoSEQ 96-well plate was sequenced on a separate single-read 150-cycle Illumina NextSeq 550 flow cell. The original pipeline was this. Because the immunoSEQ output held only junctional sequences and lacked quality scores, the filtering could not match the filtering applied to full-length reads. To assign V/J genes and CDR3, sequences were annotated using PyIR, a Python wrapper for IgBLAST v1.9, with IMGT germline references. Reads with weak V/J assignments (E-value above 1e-6), missing CDR3, stop codons, out-of-frame junctions, or ambiguous translated residues were removed. V3J clonotypes were defined by identical inferred V gene, J gene, and CDR3 amino acid sequence. The percentage overlap between two repertoires was calculated by dividing the number of shared unique clonotypes by the size of the smaller repertoire. Richness of each repertoire was evaluated using RTK rarefaction, the Chao1 estimator, and Recon v2.1 estimates of unobserved clonotypes. OLGA was used to compute generation probabilities for all TCRbeta clonotypes that the gDNA method yielded from a few donors. Here the immuneACCESS table is served through TCRdb, limited to in-frame sequences with V and J called. Missing clones are a known gap in these copies; in checked studies unresolved V genes cover under half, and the rest lacks a known reason. V, J and clone size are those of that table, while D and trimming were read from the DNA. The sample contains a few million clones, roughly 92% of them found a single time. The ten most abundant clones make up roughly 0.14% of the sample.

The donors were healthy, HIV-negative adults with no recently reported acute infections or vaccinations. All donors were Caucasian adults living in Nashville, Tennessee, USA. Magnetic negative selection was used to enrich CD4+ T cells, after which naive cells were positively selected on CD45RA and the negative fraction became the memory subset. Blood was obtained by leukapheresis, after which PBMCs were separated by Ficoll-Histopaque density gradient centrifugation and cryopreserved in liquid nitrogen vapor phase. Purity and quantity of every magnetically sorted T cell population were checked by analytical flow cytometry. From each sorted fraction, genomic DNA was isolated and quantified by UV absorbance on a Nanodrop 2000c. Broad study findings and their caveats: Across four donors, 5% to 6% of naive CD4, approximately 3.6% of naive CD8, roughly 2.2% of memory CD4, and roughly 0.41% of memory CD8 clonotypes were shared. Higher generation probabilities were observed for clonotypes shared by all four sorted-subset donors than for non-shared clonotypes. Only blood was sampled, and tissue TCR repertoires likely differ from those in blood. Pairwise subsampling led to the expectation that sequencing depth would affect the degree of clonotype sharing among donors. Estimated clonotype richness was generally larger for naive than for memory subsets. Because the study included only a small number of donors, the genetic and exposure-history diversity represented was limited. Rarefaction of sorted-subset datasets indicated incomplete sequencing despite the large sequencing depth.

V is reduced by 3 bases and J by 1 base, leaving a spacing of 15 bases between them. The CDR3 holds 16 amino acids from the cysteine to the phenylalanine. Only the CDR3 portion is preserved as DNA: 48 bases, with reading frame beginning at the first base. From the germline V gene, CDR1 is KGHSH and CDR2 is LQKENI. The source material was naive CD4+ T cells sorted from blood. The cell subset or site label here, explained by the study, means: CD45RA+ positively selected. This receptor was taken from a young man in good health. In this chain, TRBV18 is recombined with TRBJ1-1; TRBD1 is a possible D gene, resting on 6 matching bases. The CDR3 is CASSPLQGPKNTEAFF. The DNA reads as follows: TGTGCCAGCTCACCTCTACAGGGCCCGAAGAACACTGAAGCTTTCTTT.